The next 7 T cell receptor beta chains were all read from a single sample in a study of shared clonotypes between healthy human individuals. Produced via immunoSEQ multiplex PCR; TCRdb's table is partial and in-frame only. The sample yields roughly 480,000 clones, less than 80% seen once. Sequenced material: PBMCs. The receptors were gathered from a woman between 40 and 50 years old in good health. Some clones in this sample may be carry-over from other donors' samples.

The chain recombines TRBV28 with TRBJ1-5; tentatively, D is TRBD1 (6 bases). CDR3 length: 14 amino acids. Germline V lookup: CDR1 MDHEN, CDR2 SYDVKM. V was cut by 5 bases and J by 6 bases, with 14 bases left in between. The CDR3 here is CASSNPGEGQPQHF. The DNA for the CDR3 is TGTGCCAGCAGTAACCCAGGGGAGGGTCAGCCCCAGCATTTT.

The V call is TRBV15, the J call TRBJ1-2, with 9 bases identical to TRBD1. The V gene's germline CDR1 is LNHNV and CDR2 YYDKDF (reference sequence). V was pared by 8 bases and J by 6 bases, with 10 bases of the junction left unmatched. The CDR3 extends over 14 amino acids. The CDR3 here is CATWRGGQGHGYTF. In DNA form, the CDR3 reads TGTGCCACCTGGAGGGGGGGACAGGGTCATGGCTACACCTTC.

V usage is TRBV7-8 and J usage is TRBJ2-5; no clear D gene. The CDR3 spans 14 residues. Trimming took off 0 bases at V and 1 base at J, with 6 bases between the two ends. Per germline, CDR1 SGHVS and CDR2 FQNEAQ. The CDR3 region has the DNA TGTGCCAGCAGCTTAGCAGGTTCCCAAGAGACCCAGTACTTC. Translation: CASSLAGSQETQYF.

The rearrangement joins TRBV5-6 to TRBJ1-1; 9 bases fit TRBD1. Per germline, CDR1 SGHDT and CDR2 YYEEEE. There are 15 residues in the CDR3. The V segment lost 3 bases and the J segment 0 bases; nucleotides outside the gene matches: 3. The CDR3 DNA sequence: TGTGCCAGCAGCTGGGGGACAGGGATGAACACTGAAGCTTTCTTT. The encoded protein is CASSWGTGMNTEAFF.

This clone was picked up one time. The rearrangement uses TRBV6-6 and TRBJ2-2, with 8 bases matching TRBD1. Losses at the gene ends were 5 bases for V and 1 base for J; bases not matched to a gene: 3. The CDR3 length is 15 residues. Germline V lookup: CDR1 MNHNY, CDR2 SVGAGI (reference sequence). CDR3 DNA sequence: TGTGCCAGCAGTCCTGACAGGGGGAACACCGGGGAGCTGTTTTTT. This sequence encodes CASSPDRGNTGELFF.

At least ten counts were recorded for this clone. J is TRBJ2-5 and V is TRBV11-1, with D perhaps given as TRBD1 or TRBD2 (6 bases each). The ends were cut back, 1 base at V and 1 base at J, with 10 bases in the middle. The CDR3 consists of 15 residues. Germline assignment: CDR1 SGHAT and CDR2 FQDESV (reference sequence). This CDR3 is CASSLGPGAQETQYF. Written as DNA, the CDR3 is TGTGCCAGCAGCTTAGGCCCGGGGGCCCAAGAGACCCAGTACTTC.

V is TRBV10-3 and J is TRBJ2-3; TRBD2 is a possible D gene (6 bases). This CDR3 spans 16 amino acids. The germline V gene has CDR1 ENHRY and CDR2 SYGVKD. Trimming removed 2 bases from V and 2 bases from J, with 14 bases in between. The CDR3 region has the DNA TGTGCCATCAGTGAGACTAGCCGAACTACCACAGATACGCAGTATTTT. It specifies CAISETSRTTTDTQYF.